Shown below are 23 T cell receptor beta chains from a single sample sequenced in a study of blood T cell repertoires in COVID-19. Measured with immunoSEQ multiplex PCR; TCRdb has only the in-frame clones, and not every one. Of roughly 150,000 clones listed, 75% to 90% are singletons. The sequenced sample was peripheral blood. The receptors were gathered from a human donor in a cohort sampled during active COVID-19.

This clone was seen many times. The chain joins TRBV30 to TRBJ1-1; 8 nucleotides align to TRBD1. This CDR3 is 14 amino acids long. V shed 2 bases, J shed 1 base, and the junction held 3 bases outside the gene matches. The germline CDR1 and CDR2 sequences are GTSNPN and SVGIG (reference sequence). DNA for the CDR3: TGTGCCTGGAGTACCGGGACAGGGAACACTGAAGCTTTCTTT. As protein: CAWSTGTGNTEAFF.

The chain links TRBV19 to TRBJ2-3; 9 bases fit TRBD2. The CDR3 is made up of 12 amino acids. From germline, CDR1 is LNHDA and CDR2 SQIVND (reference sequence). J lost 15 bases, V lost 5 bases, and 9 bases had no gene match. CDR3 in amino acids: CASSPLAGARYF. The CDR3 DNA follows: TGTGCCAGTAGTCCCTTAGCGGGGGCAAGATATTTT.

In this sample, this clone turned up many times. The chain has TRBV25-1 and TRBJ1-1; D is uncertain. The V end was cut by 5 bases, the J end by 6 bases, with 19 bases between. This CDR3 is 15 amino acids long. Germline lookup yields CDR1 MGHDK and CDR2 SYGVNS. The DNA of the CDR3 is TGTGCCAGCAGTCCCCGAAGCCAGCGCCCCGCTGAAGCTTTCTTT. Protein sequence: CASSPRSQRPAEAFF.

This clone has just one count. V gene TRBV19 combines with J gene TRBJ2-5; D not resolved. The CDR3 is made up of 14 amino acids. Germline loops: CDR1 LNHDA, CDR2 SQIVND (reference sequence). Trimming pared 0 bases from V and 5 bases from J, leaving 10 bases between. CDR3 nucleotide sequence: TGTGCCAGTAGTATAGATAGGCGGCGGGAGACCCAGTACTTC. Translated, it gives CASSIDRRRETQYF.

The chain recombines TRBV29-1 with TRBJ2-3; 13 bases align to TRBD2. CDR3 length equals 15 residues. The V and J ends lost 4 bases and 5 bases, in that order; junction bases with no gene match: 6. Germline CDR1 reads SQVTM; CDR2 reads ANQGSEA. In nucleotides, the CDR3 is TGCAGCGTTGCGGGACTAGCGGGAAGGAGAGATACGCAGTATTTT. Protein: CSVAGLAGRRDTQYF.

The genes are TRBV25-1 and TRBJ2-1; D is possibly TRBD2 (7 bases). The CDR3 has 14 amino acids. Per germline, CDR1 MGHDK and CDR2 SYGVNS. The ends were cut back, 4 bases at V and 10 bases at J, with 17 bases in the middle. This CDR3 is CASSAFGGAGEQFF. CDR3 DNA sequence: TGTGCCAGCAGTGCCTTTGGGGGGGCAGGGGAGCAGTTCTTC.

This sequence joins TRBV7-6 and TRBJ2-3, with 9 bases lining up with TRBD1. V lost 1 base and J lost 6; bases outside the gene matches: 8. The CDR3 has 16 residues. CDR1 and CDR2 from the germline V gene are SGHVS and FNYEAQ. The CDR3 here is CASSLVRTGVEDTQYF. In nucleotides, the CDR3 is TGTGCCAGCAGCTTAGTTCGGACAGGGGTAGAGGATACGCAGTATTTT.

CDR3 nucleotides: TGTGCCAGCAGTTACTCTGCAGGGTCTGGGGCCAACGTCCTGACTTTC. This translates into CASSYSAGSGANVLTF. The chain links TRBV6-5 to TRBJ2-6; tentatively, D is TRBD1 (5 bases). Deletions cut 0 bases from V and 1 base from J, with 7 bases between. The CDR3 consists of 16 residues. From germline, CDR1 is MNHEY and CDR2 SVGAGI.

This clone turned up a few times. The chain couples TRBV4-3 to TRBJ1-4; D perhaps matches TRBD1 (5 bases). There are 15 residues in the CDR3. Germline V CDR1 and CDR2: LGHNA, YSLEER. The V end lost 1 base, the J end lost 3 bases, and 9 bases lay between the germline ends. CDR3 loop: CASSQGGHPNEKLFF. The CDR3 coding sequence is TGCGCCAGCAGCCAAGGGGGCCACCCTAATGAAAAACTGTTTTTT.

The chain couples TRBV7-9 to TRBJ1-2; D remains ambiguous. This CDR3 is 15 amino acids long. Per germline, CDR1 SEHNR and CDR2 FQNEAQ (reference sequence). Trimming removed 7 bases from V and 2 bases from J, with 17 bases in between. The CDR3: CASTPLTALNYGYTF. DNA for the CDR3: TGTGCCAGCACCCCCCTAACAGCCCTAAACTATGGCTACACCTTC.

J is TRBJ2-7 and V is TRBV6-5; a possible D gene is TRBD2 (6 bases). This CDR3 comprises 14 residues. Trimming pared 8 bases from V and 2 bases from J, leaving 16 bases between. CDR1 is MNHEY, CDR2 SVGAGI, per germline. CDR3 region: CASQRAARAYEQYF. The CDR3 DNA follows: TGTGCCAGCCAGCGGGCAGCAAGAGCCTACGAGCAGTACTTC.

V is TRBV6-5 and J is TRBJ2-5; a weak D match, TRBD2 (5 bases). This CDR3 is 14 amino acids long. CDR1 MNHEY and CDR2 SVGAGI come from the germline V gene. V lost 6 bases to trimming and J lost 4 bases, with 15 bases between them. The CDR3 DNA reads TGTGCCAGCAGACGCCTAGCTTTAGGAGAGACCCAGTACTTC. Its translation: CASRRLALGETQYF.

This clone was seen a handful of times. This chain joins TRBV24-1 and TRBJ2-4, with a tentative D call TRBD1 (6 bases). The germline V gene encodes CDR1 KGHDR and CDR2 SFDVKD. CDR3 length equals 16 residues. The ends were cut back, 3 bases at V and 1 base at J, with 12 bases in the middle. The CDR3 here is CATSDTGSGAKNIQYF. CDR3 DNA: TGTGCCACCAGTGATACAGGGAGTGGGGCCAAAAACATTCAGTACTTC.

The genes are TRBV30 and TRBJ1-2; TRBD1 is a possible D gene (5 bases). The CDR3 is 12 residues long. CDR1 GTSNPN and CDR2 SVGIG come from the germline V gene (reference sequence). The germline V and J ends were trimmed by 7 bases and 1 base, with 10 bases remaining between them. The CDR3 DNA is TGTGCCTTCCAAAGGGGTAACTATGGCTACACCTTC. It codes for CAFQRGNYGYTF. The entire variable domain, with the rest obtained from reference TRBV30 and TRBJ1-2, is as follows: SQTIHQWPATLVQPVGSPLSLECTVEGTSNPNLYWYRQAAGRGLQLLFYSVGIGQISSEVPQNLSASRPQDRQFILSSKKLLLSDSGFYLCAFQRGNYGYTFGSGTRLTVV.

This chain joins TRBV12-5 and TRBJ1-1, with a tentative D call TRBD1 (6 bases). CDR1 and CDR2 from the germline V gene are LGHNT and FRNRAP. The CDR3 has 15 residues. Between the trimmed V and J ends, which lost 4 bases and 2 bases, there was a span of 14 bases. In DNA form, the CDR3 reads TGTGCTAGTGGTTCGCGGACAGATCTCAACACTGAAGCTTTCTTT. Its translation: CASGSRTDLNTEAFF. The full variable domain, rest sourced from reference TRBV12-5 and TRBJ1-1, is DARVTQTPRHKVTEMGQEVTMRCQPILGHNTVFWYRQTMMQGLELLAYFRNRAPLDDSGMPKDRFSAEMPDATLATLKIQPSEPRDSAVYFCASGSRTDLNTEAFFGQGTRLTVV.

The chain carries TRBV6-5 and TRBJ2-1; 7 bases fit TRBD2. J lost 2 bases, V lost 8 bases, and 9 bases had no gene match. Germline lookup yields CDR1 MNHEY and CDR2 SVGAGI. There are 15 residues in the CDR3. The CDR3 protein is CASGPSGDPYNEQFF. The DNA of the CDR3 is TGTGCCAGCGGGCCCAGCGGGGACCCCTACAATGAGCAGTTCTTC.

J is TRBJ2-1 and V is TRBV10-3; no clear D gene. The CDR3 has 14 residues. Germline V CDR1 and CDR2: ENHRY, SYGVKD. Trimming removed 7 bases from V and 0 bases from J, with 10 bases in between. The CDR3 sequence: CAITPAVSYNEQFF. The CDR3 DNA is TGTGCCATCACCCCGGCGGTCTCCTACAATGAGCAGTTCTTC.

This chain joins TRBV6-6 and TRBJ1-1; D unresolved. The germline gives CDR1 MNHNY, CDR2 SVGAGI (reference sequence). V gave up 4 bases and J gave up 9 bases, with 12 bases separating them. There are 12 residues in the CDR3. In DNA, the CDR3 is TGTGCCAGCAGTTTCTCTCAGGTCAAAGCTTTCTTT. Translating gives CASSFSQVKAFF.

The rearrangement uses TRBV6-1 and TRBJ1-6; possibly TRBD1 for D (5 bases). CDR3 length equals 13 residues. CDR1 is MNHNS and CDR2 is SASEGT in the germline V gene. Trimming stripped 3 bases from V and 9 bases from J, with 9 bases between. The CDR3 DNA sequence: TGTGCCAGCAGTGACAGGGTGCTTTCACCCCTCCACTTT. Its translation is CASSDRVLSPLHF.

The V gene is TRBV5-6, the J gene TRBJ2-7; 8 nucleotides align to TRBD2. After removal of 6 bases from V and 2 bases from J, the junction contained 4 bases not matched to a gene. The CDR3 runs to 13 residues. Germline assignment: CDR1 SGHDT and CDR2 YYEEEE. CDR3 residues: CASTLAGTYEQYF. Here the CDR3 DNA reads TGTGCCAGCACCCTAGCGGGCACCTACGAGCAGTACTTC.

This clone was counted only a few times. CDR3 sequence reads: CAWDKEGDGANVLTF. In nucleotides, the CDR3 is TGTGCCTGGGATAAAGAGGGCGATGGGGCCAACGTCCTGACTTTC. V gene TRBV30 combines with J gene TRBJ2-6; tentative D call: TRBD2 (5 bases). Germline loops: CDR1 GTSNPN, CDR2 SVGIG (reference sequence). V was cut by 5 bases and J by 3 bases, with 14 bases left in between. The CDR3 is made up of 15 amino acids.

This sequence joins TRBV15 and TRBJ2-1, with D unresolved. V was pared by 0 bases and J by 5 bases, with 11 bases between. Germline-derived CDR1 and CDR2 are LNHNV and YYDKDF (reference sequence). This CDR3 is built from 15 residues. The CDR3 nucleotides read TGTGCCACCAGCAGAGATCGTGGTAGCCACAATGAGCAGTTCTTC. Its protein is CATSRDRGSHNEQFF.

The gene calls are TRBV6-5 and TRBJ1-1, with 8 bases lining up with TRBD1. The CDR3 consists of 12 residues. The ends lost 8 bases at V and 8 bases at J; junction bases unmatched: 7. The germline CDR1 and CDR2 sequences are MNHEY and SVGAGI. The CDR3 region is CASFRRDREAFF. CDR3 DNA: TGTGCCAGCTTTAGACGGGACAGGGAAGCTTTCTTT.